Listed below are T cell receptor beta chains from one sample, sequenced in a study of blood T cell repertoires in COVID-19. The assay was immunoSEQ multiplex PCR, and TCRdb's table has in-frame clones only and misses some. The sample includes 200,000 to 300,000 clones, 81% of them seen just once. The sequenced sample was peripheral blood. The receptor source for this set is a woman aged 80 or older with COVID-19, enrolled during active disease. Both conserved end residues are part of each CDR3. D genes are given only for firm matches. Size tells how often a clone was seen (once, few, many) or the class of an expanded clone, and some rows leave it out.

D gene: NA; V gene: TRBV29-1; CDR3 length: 12; clone size: NA; J gene: TRBJ1-4; CDR3 protein: CSIRGNNEKLFF; CDR3 DNA: TGCAGCATCCGGGGTAATAATGAAAAACTGTTTTTT
D gene: NA; V gene: TRBV6-6; CDR3 length: 12; clone size: NA; J gene: TRBJ1-1; CDR3 protein: CAMGQINTEAFF; CDR3 DNA: TGTGCCATGGGGCAGATTAACACTGAAGCTTTCTTT
D gene: NA; V gene: TRBV30; CDR3 length: 14; clone size: once; J gene: TRBJ1-1; CDR3 protein: CAWSIQGPNTEAFF; CDR3 DNA: TGTGCCTGGAGTATACAGGGACCGAACACTGAAGCTTTCTTT
D gene: TRBD1; V gene: TRBV7-2; CDR3 length: 16; clone size: many; J gene: TRBJ1-4; CDR3 protein: CASSSMGQEIAEKLFF; CDR3 DNA: TGTGCCAGCAGCTCAATGGGACAGGAAATAGCCGAAAAACTGTTTTTT
D gene: NA; V gene: TRBV11-2; CDR3 length: 15; clone size: NA; J gene: TRBJ2-5; CDR3 protein: CASSLVGNSGETQYF; CDR3 DNA: TGTGCCAGCAGCTTAGTCGGGAATTCGGGGGAGACCCAGTACTTC
D gene: TRBD2; V gene: TRBV27; CDR3 length: 17; clone size: NA; J gene: TRBJ2-7; CDR3 protein: CASRGLAGAPSSYEQYF; CDR3 DNA: TGTGCCAGCAGGGGACTAGCGGGAGCCCCGAGCTCCTACGAGCAGTACTTC
D gene: NA; V gene: TRBV9; CDR3 length: 15; clone size: NA; J gene: TRBJ1-2; CDR3 protein: CASSVVPDRLEGYTF; CDR3 DNA: TGTGCCAGCAGCGTAGTACCCGACAGATTGGAAGGCTACACCTTC
D gene: TRBD2; V gene: TRBV7-3; CDR3 length: 16; clone size: NA; J gene: TRBJ2-2; CDR3 protein: CASSLTRGGPTGELFF; CDR3 DNA: TGTGCCAGCAGCTTAACGCGGGGGGGCCCCACCGGGGAGCTGTTTTTT
D gene: TRBD2; V gene: TRBV6-2/TRBV6-3; CDR3 length: 16; clone size: few; J gene: TRBJ2-2; CDR3 protein: CASSRLAGGLEKELFF; CDR3 DNA: TGTGCCAGCAGTCGACTAGCGGGAGGCCTTGAGAAGGAGCTGTTTTTT
D gene: TRBD1; V gene: TRBV27; CDR3 length: 15; clone size: NA; J gene: TRBJ2-3; CDR3 protein: CASSLGQGHVDTQYF; CDR3 DNA: TGTGCCAGCAGTTTAGGACAGGGTCATGTAGATACGCAGTATTTT
D gene: NA; V gene: TRBV21-1; CDR3 length: 15; clone size: once; J gene: TRBJ2-6; CDR3 protein: CASSYQGYGANVLTF; CDR3 DNA: TGTGCCAGCAGTTATCAGGGCTATGGGGCCAACGTCCTGACTTTC
D gene: NA; V gene: TRBV4-2; CDR3 length: 16; clone size: once; J gene: TRBJ1-2; CDR3 protein: CASSQMNDPSDYGYTF; CDR3 DNA: TGTGCCAGCAGCCAAATGAACGACCCAAGCGACTATGGCTACACCTTC
D gene: TRBD1; V gene: TRBV7-2; CDR3 length: 14; clone size: NA; J gene: TRBJ2-7; CDR3 protein: CASSFGQGPYEQYF; CDR3 DNA: TGTGCCAGCAGCTTTGGACAGGGGCCCTACGAGCAGTACTTC
D gene: TRBD1; V gene: TRBV6-5; CDR3 length: 14; clone size: NA; J gene: TRBJ1-4; CDR3 protein: CASRWTGKNEKLFF; CDR3 DNA: TGTGCCAGCAGGTGGACAGGGAAAAATGAAAAACTGTTTTTT
D gene: TRBD1; V gene: TRBV3-1/TRBV3-2; CDR3 length: 14; clone size: NA; J gene: TRBJ1-2; CDR3 protein: CASSSGTGGYGYTF; CDR3 DNA: TGTGCCAGCAGTTCCGGGACAGGGGGCTATGGCTACACCTTC
D gene: TRBD2; V gene: TRBV7-8; CDR3 length: 21; clone size: once; J gene: TRBJ2-3; CDR3 protein: CASSFPVRTSGRRTSTDTQYF; CDR3 DNA: TGTGCCAGCAGCTTCCCGGTTAGAACTAGCGGGAGGCGGACTAGCACAGATACGCAGTATTTT
D gene: NA; V gene: TRBV27; CDR3 length: 15; clone size: NA; J gene: TRBJ2-7; CDR3 protein: CASSFLDGSSYEQYF; CDR3 DNA: TGTGCCAGCAGTTTTTTGGACGGGAGCTCCTACGAGCAGTACTTC
D gene: NA; V gene: TRBV6-5; CDR3 length: 15; clone size: NA; J gene: TRBJ1-2; CDR3 protein: CASRRLTRQNLGYTF; CDR3 DNA: TGTGCCAGCAGGCGCCTAACCAGACAGAACTTAGGCTACACCTTC
D gene: NA; V gene: TRBV6-2/TRBV6-3; CDR3 length: 13; clone size: NA; J gene: TRBJ1-2; CDR3 protein: CASSYSQGYGYTF; CDR3 DNA: TGTGCCAGCAGTTACTCCCAGGGATATGGCTACACCTTC
D gene: NA; V gene: TRBV12-3/TRBV12-4; CDR3 length: 13; clone size: NA; J gene: TRBJ2-1; CDR3 protein: CASSLASYNEQFF; CDR3 DNA: TGTGCCAGCAGTTTAGCGAGCTACAATGAGCAGTTCTTC
D gene: NA; V gene: TRBV18; CDR3 length: 12; clone size: NA; J gene: TRBJ2-3; CDR3 protein: CASSPPGGTQYF; CDR3 DNA: TGTGCCAGCTCACCACCGGGGGGTACGCAGTATTTT
D gene: NA; V gene: TRBV10-3; CDR3 length: 13; clone size: NA; J gene: TRBJ1-6; CDR3 protein: CAITGEYNSPLHF; CDR3 DNA: TGTGCCATCACGGGGGAATATAATTCACCCCTCCACTTT
D gene: NA; V gene: TRBV5-1; CDR3 length: 13; clone size: NA; J gene: TRBJ1-1; CDR3 protein: CASSLTGNTEAFF; CDR3 DNA: TGCGCCAGCAGCCTCACAGGAAACACTGAAGCTTTCTTT
D gene: NA; V gene: TRBV5-1; CDR3 length: 13; clone size: NA; J gene: TRBJ2-7; CDR3 protein: CASSLTFSYEQYF; CDR3 DNA: TGCGCCAGCAGCTTGACTTTTTCCTACGAGCAGTACTTC
D gene: TRBD2; V gene: TRBV28; CDR3 length: 17; clone size: NA; J gene: TRBJ2-1; CDR3 protein: CASSLSLGLAGRNEQFF; CDR3 DNA: TGTGCCAGCAGTCTAAGTCTCGGACTAGCGGGACGGAATGAGCAGTTCTTC
D gene: NA; V gene: TRBV19; CDR3 length: 15; clone size: NA; J gene: TRBJ2-1; CDR3 protein: CASSPRQDFYNEQFF; CDR3 DNA: TGTGCCAGTAGTCCCCGACAGGATTTTTACAATGAGCAGTTCTTC
D gene: TRBD1; V gene: TRBV2; CDR3 length: 11; clone size: NA; J gene: TRBJ2-7; CDR3 protein: CASAQGVGQYF; CDR3 DNA: TGTGCCAGCGCCCAGGGGGTCGGGCAGTACTTC
D gene: TRBD1; V gene: TRBV6-5; CDR3 length: 15; clone size: NA; J gene: TRBJ1-6; CDR3 protein: CASKNRGSYNSPLHF; CDR3 DNA: TGTGCCAGCAAAAACAGGGGGTCCTATAATTCACCCCTCCACTTT
D gene: NA; V gene: TRBV30; CDR3 length: 16; clone size: few; J gene: TRBJ1-5; CDR3 protein: CAWLPGRGYGNQPQHF; CDR3 DNA: TGTGCCTGGCTCCCGGGGAGGGGATATGGCAATCAGCCCCAGCATTTT
D gene: TRBD2; V gene: TRBV7-8; CDR3 length: 14; clone size: NA; J gene: TRBJ2-5; CDR3 protein: CASSSPSGGETQYF; CDR3 DNA: TGTGCCAGCAGCTCCCCTAGCGGGGGTGAGACCCAGTACTTC
D gene: NA; V gene: TRBV27; CDR3 length: 15; clone size: NA; J gene: TRBJ2-3; CDR3 protein: CASSLSVLSTDTQYF; CDR3 DNA: TGTGCCAGCAGTCTCTCGGTCCTCTCCACAGATACGCAGTATTTT
D gene: TRBD1; V gene: TRBV5-1; CDR3 length: 16; clone size: few; J gene: TRBJ2-2; CDR3 protein: CASSAYPGGGTGELFF; CDR3 DNA: TGCGCCAGCAGCGCCTACCCAGGGGGCGGCACCGGGGAGCTGTTTTTT
D gene: TRBD2; V gene: TRBV4-2; CDR3 length: 16; clone size: NA; J gene: TRBJ2-1; CDR3 protein: CASSPSGVSGRTEQFF; CDR3 DNA: TGTGCCAGCAGCCCCTCGGGGGTAAGCGGGAGAACTGAGCAGTTCTTC
D gene: NA; V gene: TRBV6-5; CDR3 length: 15; clone size: NA; J gene: TRBJ2-7; CDR3 protein: CASSPPYTGTYEQYF; CDR3 DNA: TGTGCCAGCAGCCCCCCATACACAGGTACCTACGAGCAGTACTTC
D gene: NA; V gene: TRBV18; CDR3 length: 14; clone size: NA; J gene: TRBJ1-5; CDR3 protein: CASSSRDGNQPQHF; CDR3 DNA: TGTGCCAGCTCCTCGCGGGATGGCAATCAGCCCCAGCATTTT
D gene: NA; V gene: TRBV2; CDR3 length: 13; clone size: NA; J gene: TRBJ1-6; CDR3 protein: CASTGTYNSPLHF; CDR3 DNA: TGTGCCAGCACAGGGACCTATAATTCACCCCTCCACTTT
D gene: TRBD1; V gene: TRBV13; CDR3 length: 15; clone size: NA; J gene: TRBJ2-7; CDR3 protein: CASRARGQSSREQYF; CDR3 DNA: TGTGCCAGCAGAGCAAGGGGGCAATCCTCGCGCGAGCAGTACTTC
D gene: NA; V gene: TRBV7-7; CDR3 length: 15; clone size: NA; J gene: TRBJ1-1; CDR3 protein: CASSPLLTGNTEAFF; CDR3 DNA: TGTGCTAGCAGCCCTCTCCTGACAGGCAACACTGAAGCTTTCTTT
D gene: NA; V gene: TRBV19; CDR3 length: 12; clone size: NA; J gene: TRBJ1-2; CDR3 protein: CASSFRGGGYTF; CDR3 DNA: TGTGCCAGTAGTTTCAGGGGCGGAGGCTACACCTTC
D gene: NA; V gene: TRBV19; CDR3 length: 12; clone size: NA; J gene: TRBJ1-2; CDR3 protein: CATSPTVGGYTF; CDR3 DNA: TGTGCCACTTCTCCGACAGTTGGGGGCTACACCTTC
D gene: NA; V gene: TRBV28; CDR3 length: 16; clone size: NA; J gene: TRBJ1-1; CDR3 protein: CASSSPLGAGRTEAFF; CDR3 DNA: TGTGCCAGCAGTTCCCCCCTTGGTGCAGGGCGGACTGAAGCTTTCTTT
D gene: TRBD1; V gene: TRBV27; CDR3 length: 14; clone size: NA; J gene: TRBJ2-3; CDR3 protein: CASSWGQGSDTQYF; CDR3 DNA: TGTGCCAGCAGCTGGGGACAGGGTTCAGATACGCAGTATTTT
D gene: TRBD1; V gene: TRBV3-1/TRBV3-2; CDR3 length: 14; clone size: once; J gene: TRBJ1-1; CDR3 protein: CASSLGQGNTEAFF; CDR3 DNA: TGTGCCAGCAGCCTGGGACAGGGGAACACTGAAGCTTTCTTT
D gene: TRBD1; V gene: TRBV3-1/TRBV3-2; CDR3 length: 13; clone size: NA; J gene: TRBJ1-1; CDR3 protein: CASSYFGQGKAFF; CDR3 DNA: TGTGCCAGCAGCTACTTCGGACAGGGGAAAGCTTTCTTT
D gene: TRBD2; V gene: TRBV4-1; CDR3 length: 18; clone size: NA; J gene: TRBJ2-2; CDR3 protein: CASSSSTSGRAATGELFF; CDR3 DNA: TGCGCCAGCAGCTCCTCGACTAGCGGGAGGGCCGCAACCGGGGAGCTGTTTTTT
D gene: NA; V gene: TRBV5-8; CDR3 length: 15; clone size: NA; J gene: TRBJ1-6; CDR3 protein: CASSSLPNMGSPLHF; CDR3 DNA: TGTGCCAGCAGCTCCTTGCCAAATATGGGCTCACCCCTCCACTTT
D gene: TRBD2; V gene: TRBV5-1; CDR3 length: 14; clone size: few; J gene: TRBJ2-1; CDR3 protein: CASSSGLAGNEQFF; CDR3 DNA: TGCGCCAGCAGCTCCGGACTAGCAGGCAATGAGCAGTTCTTC
D gene: NA; V gene: TRBV10-1; CDR3 length: 13; clone size: NA; J gene: TRBJ1-1; CDR3 protein: CASSGRVGTEAFF; CDR3 DNA: TGCGCCAGCAGTGGCAGGGTGGGGACTGAAGCTTTCTTT
D gene: NA; V gene: TRBV12-3/TRBV12-4; CDR3 length: 13; clone size: NA; J gene: TRBJ2-5; CDR3 protein: CASSLGLQETQYF; CDR3 DNA: TGTGCCAGCAGTTTAGGACTGCAAGAGACCCAGTACTTC
D gene: TRBD1; V gene: TRBV6-2/TRBV6-3; CDR3 length: 14; clone size: NA; J gene: TRBJ1-2; CDR3 protein: CASSYSGRGNGYTF; CDR3 DNA: TGTGCCAGCAGTTACTCGGGCAGGGGGAATGGCTACACCTTC
D gene: NA; V gene: TRBV6-5; CDR3 length: 14; clone size: NA; J gene: TRBJ2-5; CDR3 protein: CASSRGRGQETQYF; CDR3 DNA: TGTGCCAGCAGCCGAGGGCGGGGCCAAGAGACCCAGTACTTC
D gene: TRBD1; V gene: TRBV7-9; CDR3 length: 13; clone size: NA; J gene: TRBJ1-3; CDR3 protein: CAAGGTSGNTIYF; CDR3 DNA: TGTGCAGCAGGGGGGACATCTGGAAACACCATATATTTT
D gene: NA; V gene: TRBV28; CDR3 length: 14; clone size: NA; J gene: TRBJ1-1; CDR3 protein: CASPSQGPNTEAFF; CDR3 DNA: TGTGCCAGCCCATCCCAGGGGCCGAACACTGAAGCTTTCTTT
D gene: TRBD2; V gene: TRBV11-1; CDR3 length: 14; clone size: NA; J gene: TRBJ2-7; CDR3 protein: CASSLGGRSYEQYF; CDR3 DNA: TGTGCCAGCAGCTTGGGCGGGAGGTCCTACGAGCAGTACTTC
D gene: NA; V gene: TRBV6-6; CDR3 length: 16; clone size: once; J gene: TRBJ1-5; CDR3 protein: CASSYGRQAEGQPQHF; CDR3 DNA: TGTGCCAGCAGTTATGGCCGGCAGGCGGAGGGTCAGCCCCAGCATTTT